This TCR beta chain was recorded in a study of tumor-infiltrating lymphocytes in oesophageal squamous cell carcinoma. TCRdb reanalysed the PCR reads using MiXCR and keeps one entry per CDR3 protein. The sample includes over 15,000 distinct CDR3 sequences, 35% to 50% of them seen just once. This clonotype was counted ten times or more. The sequence was obtained from a male donor with esophageal squamous cell carcinoma. The sample comprised esophageal tumor tissue.

The CDR3 DNA reads as TGTGCCAGCAGTTTAGCAGTTCGGAGGGAGCAGTTCTTC. Its translation is CASSLAVRREQFF. The J gene is TRBJ2-1, the V gene TRBV12-3 or TRBV12-4; weak D call: TRBD2 (5 bases). V shed 0 bases and J shed 10 bases, with 10 bases lying between them. CDR3 size: 13 residues.